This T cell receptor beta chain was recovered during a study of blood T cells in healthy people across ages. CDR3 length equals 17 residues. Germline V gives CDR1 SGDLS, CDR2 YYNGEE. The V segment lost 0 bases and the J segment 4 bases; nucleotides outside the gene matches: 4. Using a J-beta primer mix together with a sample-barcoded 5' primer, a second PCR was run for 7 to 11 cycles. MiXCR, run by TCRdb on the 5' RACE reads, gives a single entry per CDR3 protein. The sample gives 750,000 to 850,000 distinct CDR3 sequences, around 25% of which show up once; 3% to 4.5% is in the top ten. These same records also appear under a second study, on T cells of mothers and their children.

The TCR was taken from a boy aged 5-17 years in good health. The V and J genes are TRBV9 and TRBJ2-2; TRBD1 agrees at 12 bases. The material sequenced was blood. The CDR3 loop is CASSVVGTGGGTGELFF. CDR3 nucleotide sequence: TGTGCCAGCAGCGTAGTTGGGACAGGGGGCGGCACCGGGGAGCTGTTTTTT.